The following is a TCR beta chain sequence with its context. The antigen is undetermined. V was shortened by 2 bases and J by 2 bases, with 6 bases between the two germline ends. The CDR3 extends over 13 amino acids. Sequencing used immunoSEQ multiplex PCR; TCRdb keeps in-frame clones, though not all of them. The repertoire holds approximately 140,000 clones, about 92% seen once, with 1.5% to 2% in the top ten. The source of the sample is a study of T cell responses to AZD1222 COVID-19 vaccine. Whole-study findings and limits: Spike was spanned by vaccine-associated CD4 TCRs, with dominance at 160-218 and 743-854. Once two AZD1222 doses were given, Spike-specific TCR breadth and depth went up.

This sequence originates from an adult in good health. The input for sequencing was peripheral blood, taken on day 0 of AZD1222 vaccination. This sequence joins TRBV12-3 or TRBV12-4 and TRBJ1-2; tentatively, D is TRBD1 (5 bases). The CDR3 DNA is TGTGCCAGCAGTTTAAAGGGGAACTATGGCTACACCTTC. This gives the protein CASSLKGNYGYTF.